These 22 T cell receptor beta chains originate from one sample sequenced in a study of spatial heterogeneity in lung cancer. Indicated time point: blood at routine non-recurrence follow-up after resection. TCRdb itself ran the 5' RACE reads through MiXCR, one entry per CDR3 protein. The profile shows roughly 70,000 distinct CDR3 sequences, about 9.5% of them singletons. Specimen: PBMCs, collected at follow-up. The receptors shown here come from a female donor with early-stage non-small cell lung cancer.

Many counts were recorded for this clonotype. This chain connects TRBV5-1 to TRBJ2-3, with D perhaps TRBD1 or TRBD2 (5 bases each). The germline V gene has CDR1 SGHRS and CDR2 YFSETQ. The CDR3 sequence is 15 residues long. With 5 bases removed from V and 2 bases from J, the gap between germline ends came to 15 bases. The CDR3 spells CASSLHEGNTDTQYF. The CDR3 region has the DNA TGCGCCAGCAGTCTTCACGAGGGGAACACAGATACGCAGTATTTT.

This clonotype appeared many times. V is TRBV20-1 and J is TRBJ2-7; possibly TRBD2 for D (6 bases). Trimming removed 6 bases from V and 2 bases from J, with 17 bases in between. The germline V gene has CDR1 DFQATT and CDR2 SNEGSKA (reference sequence). This CDR3 contains 14 residues. The CDR3 sequence is CSAFLGGRTYEQYF. The CDR3 nucleotides are TGCAGTGCCTTCCTGGGGGGACGAACCTACGAGCAGTACTTC.

Many counts were recorded for this clonotype. The V and J genes are TRBV3-1 and TRBJ2-3, with D perhaps matching TRBD1 or TRBD2 (6 bases each). The CDR3 runs to 19 residues. The germline V and J ends were trimmed by 0 bases and 0 bases, with 19 bases remaining between them. CDR1 and CDR2 (germline): LGHDT, YNNKEL (reference sequence). CDR3 sequence reads: CASSQEGGTSLLSTDTQYF. The CDR3 DNA reads TGTGCCAGCAGCCAAGAAGGGGGGACCTCTCTCCTTAGCACAGATACGCAGTATTTT.

The J gene is TRBJ2-5, the V gene TRBV7-8; 9 nucleotides agree with TRBD2. CDR3 length: 15 amino acids. Per the germline V gene, CDR1 is SGHVS and CDR2 is FQNEAQ. Trimming removed 5 bases from V and 2 bases from J; junction bases left unmatched: 6. The CDR3 bases are TGTGCCAGCAGCCAACAGGGACTAGCTCAAGAGACCCAGTACTTC. It is translated as CASSQQGLAQETQYF.

This clonotype was recorded at least ten times. The chain combines TRBV4-1 with TRBJ2-3; 8 bases line up with TRBD2. Looked up from germline, CDR1 is MGHRA and CDR2 is YSYEKL. The J segment lost 6 bases and the V segment lost 1 base, leaving 9 bases of the junction unmatched. The CDR3 sequence is 16 residues long. CDR3: CASSQANSGNTDTQYF. The DNA of the CDR3 is TGCGCCAGCAGCCAAGCAAATAGCGGGAACACTGATACGCAGTATTTT.

J is TRBJ2-1 and V is TRBV7-6, with D possibly being TRBD2 (6 bases). The V gene lost 3 bases and the J gene lost 0 bases, with 9 bases spanning the gap. Per germline, CDR1 SGHVS and CDR2 FNYEAQ. This CDR3 comprises 15 residues. In DNA form, the CDR3 reads TGTGCCAGCAGCTTCCGGGACTCCTCCTACAATGAGCAGTTCTTC. Its protein product is CASSFRDSSYNEQFF.

The table lists this clonotype with a few counts. The chain employs TRBV7-9 and TRBJ2-7; D is ambiguous. With 5 bases removed from V and 6 bases from J, the gap between germline ends came to 11 bases. From germline, CDR1 is SEHNR and CDR2 FQNEAQ (reference sequence). This CDR3 is 12 amino acids long. The CDR3 spells CASSPHPAEQYF. The CDR3 nucleotides read TGTGCCAGCAGCCCCCACCCCGCCGAGCAGTACTTC.

In its sample, this clonotype was seen many times. The chain joins TRBV28 to TRBJ2-5, with TRBD2 as a possible D gene (5 bases). V lost 6 bases, J lost 4 bases, and 12 bases lay in between. Germline CDR1 MDHEN, CDR2 SYDVKM. The CDR3 extends over 13 amino acids. The CDR3 sequence: CASRDGGRETQYF. CDR3 in DNA: TGTGCCAGCAGGGATGGAGGACGAGAGACCCAGTACTTC. Filled out from reference TRBV28 and TRBJ2-5, the complete variable domain reads DVKVTQSSRYLVKRTGEKVFLECVQDMDHENMFWYRQDPGLGLRLIYFSYDVKMKEKGDIPEGYSVSREKKERFSLILESASTNQTSMYLCASRDGGRETQYFGPGTRLLVL.

This clonotype appeared a few times. This chain joins TRBV6-5 and TRBJ1-1; D might be TRBD1 (5 bases). The CDR3 contains 13 residues. CDR1 and CDR2 from the germline V gene are MNHEY and SVGAGI. The V and J ends lost 8 bases and 4 bases respectively, with 14 bases between them. The CDR3 coding sequence is TGTGCCAGCTGTCGGATCCAGGGCACTGAAGCTTTCTTT. It is translated as CASCRIQGTEAFF.

This clonotype was counted ten times or more. The V call is TRBV28, the J call TRBJ2-7; possibly TRBD2 for D (5 bases). CDR1 is MDHEN and CDR2 is SYDVKM in the germline V gene. The CDR3 sequence is 13 residues long. With 6 bases removed from V and 3 bases from J, the gap between germline ends came to 12 bases. CDR3 DNA: TGTGCCAGCAGGGAGTCCGGGGTCTACGAGCAGTACTTC. It codes for CASRESGVYEQYF.

The chain links TRBV3-1 to TRBJ2-1; D is unresolved. Germline CDR1 is LGHDT and CDR2 is YNNKEL (reference sequence). This CDR3 comprises 13 residues. V was pared by 4 bases and J by 8 bases, with 12 bases between. The DNA of the CDR3 is TGTGCCAGCAGCCGGAACCTCTGGGATGAGCAGTTCTTC. Amino acids: CASSRNLWDEQFF.

This clonotype showed up just a few times. The chain uses TRBV2 and TRBJ1-1; D is perhaps TRBD1 (5 bases). CDR3 size: 13 residues. Germline assignment: CDR1 SNHLY and CDR2 FYNNEI. With 6 bases removed from V and 1 base from J, the gap between germline ends came to 9 bases. The CDR3 spells CASSGHQNTEAFF. The CDR3 nucleotides read TGTGCCAGCAGCGGACATCAGAACACTGAAGCTTTCTTT.

This clonotype was seen many times. This chain connects TRBV6-2 or TRBV6-3 to TRBJ1-1; D gene unclear. Trimming removed 3 bases from V and 7 bases from J, with 15 bases in between. CDR1 MNHEY and CDR2 SVGEGT come from the germline V gene. The CDR3 is 14 residues long. The CDR3 loop reads CASSYYPEVNEAFF. CDR3 bases: TGTGCCAGCAGTTATTACCCCGAGGTAAATGAAGCTTTCTTT.

This clonotype has ten or more counts. V usage is TRBV6-1 and J usage is TRBJ2-3; unclear D gene. CDR3 size: 12 residues. V was pared by 0 bases and J by 6 bases, with 4 bases between. The V gene's germline CDR1 is MNHNS and CDR2 SASEGT. CDR3 residues: CASSEASDTQYF. CDR3 nucleotide sequence: TGTGCCAGCAGTGAAGCCTCGGATACGCAGTATTTT.

This clonotype was detected a few times. The CDR3 loop is CASSLAAGTVEQYF. The DNA for the CDR3 is TGTGCCAGCAGCTTAGCGGCCGGGACAGTAGAGCAGTACTTC. V and J are TRBV7-9 and TRBJ2-7, with 7 positions matching TRBD1. Germline CDR1 SEHNR, CDR2 FQNEAQ (reference sequence). The CDR3 length is 14 residues. Trimming took 0 bases from V and 7 from J; bases not matched to a gene: 6.

There are many counts of this clonotype. This chain links TRBV7-3 with TRBJ2-7, with D perhaps TRBD1 (6 bases). V was pared by 2 bases and J by 2 bases, with 13 bases between. CDR1 SGHTA and CDR2 FQGTGA come from the germline V gene. The CDR3 is 15 residues long. The CDR3 DNA follows: TGTGCCAGCAGCTTAGGGCAGGGGAGAACCTACGAGCAGTACTTC. This gives the protein CASSLGQGRTYEQYF.

This clonotype was counted ten times or more. This chain uses TRBV19 with TRBJ1-3; D may be TRBD1 (5 bases). This CDR3 contains 14 residues. V was clipped by 7 bases and J by 6 bases, with 16 bases between them. CDR1 and CDR2 from the germline V gene are LNHDA and SQIVND (reference sequence). This chain's CDR3 is CASTPDTWVNTIYF. In DNA form, the CDR3 reads TGTGCCAGTACCCCGGACACCTGGGTAAACACCATATATTTT.

The chain is built from TRBV30 and TRBJ2-1, with TRBD2 matching 11 bases. Germline trimming cut 0 bases from V and 10 bases from J; bases unmatched to any gene: 8. This CDR3 is built from 15 residues. Germline V gene data show CDR1 as GTSNPN and CDR2 as SVGIG (reference sequence). This CDR3 is CAWSVIAGGPREQFF. For the CDR3, the DNA is TGTGCCTGGAGTGTGATAGCGGGAGGGCCAAGGGAGCAGTTCTTC. Looking up the rest from reference TRBV30 and TRBJ2-1 gives the full variable domain: SQTIHQWPATLVQPVGSPLSLECTVEGTSNPNLYWYRQAAGRGLQLLFYSVGIGQISSEVPQNLSASRPQDRQFILSSKKLLLSDSGFYLCAWSVIAGGPREQFFGPGTRLTVL.

This clonotype was observed at least ten times. This chain uses TRBV19 with TRBJ1-5; D not certain. V lost 6 bases, J lost 6 bases, and 15 bases lay in between. This CDR3 comprises 14 residues. The germline gives CDR1 LNHDA, CDR2 SQIVND (reference sequence). The CDR3 sequence is CASSAGEGLQPQHF. CDR3 bases: TGTGCCAGTAGCGCCGGAGAGGGCCTTCAGCCCCAGCATTTT.

This clonotype turned up a few times. V usage is TRBV19 and J usage is TRBJ2-2; unclear D gene. V lost 5 bases and J lost 0, with 16 bases in between. This CDR3 is built from 17 residues. Looked up from germline, CDR1 is LNHDA and CDR2 is SQIVND (reference sequence). The CDR3 reads CASSLSQVAANTGELFF. The CDR3 coding sequence is TGTGCCAGTAGTTTATCTCAGGTGGCCGCGAACACCGGGGAGCTGTTTTTT.

This clonotype was seen repeatedly, ten times or more. The chain links TRBV20-1 to TRBJ2-4; 10 bases are shared with TRBD2. Germline assignment: CDR1 DFQATT and CDR2 SNEGSKA (reference sequence). Trimming cost V 0 bases and J 12 bases; bases outside gene matches: 11. This CDR3 has 15 amino acids. CDR3 sequence: CSARDSTSGKTTQYF. The CDR3 DNA is TGCAGTGCTAGAGATTCCACTAGCGGGAAAACAACTCAGTACTTC.

This clonotype was seen repeatedly, ten times or more. The V call is TRBV19, the J call TRBJ1-1; the D gene is possibly TRBD1 (5 bases). V dropped 10 bases and J dropped 1 base, with 13 bases sitting between them. The CDR3 consists of 13 residues. Germline V gene sequence: CDR1 LNHDA, CDR2 SQIVND (reference sequence). This chain's CDR3 is CATLGTGNTEAFF. DNA for the CDR3: TGTGCCACCCTAGGGACTGGGAACACTGAAGCTTTCTTT.